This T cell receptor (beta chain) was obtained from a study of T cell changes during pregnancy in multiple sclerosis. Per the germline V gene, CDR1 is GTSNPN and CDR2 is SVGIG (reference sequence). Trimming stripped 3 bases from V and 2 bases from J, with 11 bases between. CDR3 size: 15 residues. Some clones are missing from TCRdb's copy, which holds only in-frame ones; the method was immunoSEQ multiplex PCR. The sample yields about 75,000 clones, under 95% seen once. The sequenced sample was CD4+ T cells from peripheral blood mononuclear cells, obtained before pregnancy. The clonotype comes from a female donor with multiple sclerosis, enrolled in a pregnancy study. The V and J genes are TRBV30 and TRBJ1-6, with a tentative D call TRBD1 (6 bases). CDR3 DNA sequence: TGTGCCTGGAGACCAGGACAGCCCTATAATTCACCCCTCCACTTT. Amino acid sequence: CAWRPGQPYNSPLHF.